The 4 T cell receptor beta chains listed next were all sequenced from one sample in a study of T cell responses to AZD1222 COVID-19 vaccine. Libraries were prepared by immunoSEQ multiplex PCR; TCRdb keeps only in-frame clonotypes and omits some of them. The sample holds 98,000 or so clones, around nine tenths seen once. Sample: peripheral blood, taken on day 0 of AZD1222 vaccination. These receptors originate from an adult in good health.

The chain uses TRBV5-1 and TRBJ2-3; 16 nucleotides match TRBD2. The CDR3 has 16 amino acids. Germline V gene lookup returns CDR1 SGHRS and CDR2 YFSETQ. Trimming took 4 bases from V and 5 from J; bases not matched to a gene: 4. The CDR3 DNA sequence: TGCGCCAGCAGCCCGGGACTAGCGGGAGGGCGAGATACGCAGTATTTT. This gives the protein CASSPGLAGGRDTQYF.

This chain links TRBV18 with TRBJ2-1; weak D call: TRBD1 (6 bases). Germline V gene sequence: CDR1 KGHSH, CDR2 LQKENI. The CDR3 contains 17 residues. V gave up 1 base and J gave up 4 bases, with 17 bases separating them. In DNA, the CDR3 is TGTGCCAGCTCACCACTACGAACAGGGTCAGGTTACAATGAGCAGTTCTTC. It specifies CASSPLRTGSGYNEQFF.

About this clone itself: Within the sample, other DNA sequences also encode this same CDR3. The gene calls are TRBV9 and TRBJ1-2, with 9 bases aligning to TRBD1. The CDR3 consists of 14 residues. Germline V gene lookup returns CDR1 SGDLS and CDR2 YYNGEE. V gave up 4 bases and J gave up 3 bases; unmatched junction bases: 4. This chain's CDR3 is CASSPGQGDYGYTF. The CDR3, as DNA: TGTGCCAGCAGCCCGGGACAGGGTGACTATGGCTACACCTTC.

CDR3 nucleotide sequence: TGCAGCGTTGACGGGCCTAGCCCCTACAATGAGCAGTTCTTC. Encoded protein: CSVDGPSPYNEQFF. The chain combines TRBV29-1 with TRBJ2-1, with D perhaps TRBD2 (5 bases). This CDR3 has 14 amino acids. Germline-derived CDR1 and CDR2 are SQVTM and ANQGSEA. V lost 3 bases, J lost 2 bases, and 11 bases lay in between.